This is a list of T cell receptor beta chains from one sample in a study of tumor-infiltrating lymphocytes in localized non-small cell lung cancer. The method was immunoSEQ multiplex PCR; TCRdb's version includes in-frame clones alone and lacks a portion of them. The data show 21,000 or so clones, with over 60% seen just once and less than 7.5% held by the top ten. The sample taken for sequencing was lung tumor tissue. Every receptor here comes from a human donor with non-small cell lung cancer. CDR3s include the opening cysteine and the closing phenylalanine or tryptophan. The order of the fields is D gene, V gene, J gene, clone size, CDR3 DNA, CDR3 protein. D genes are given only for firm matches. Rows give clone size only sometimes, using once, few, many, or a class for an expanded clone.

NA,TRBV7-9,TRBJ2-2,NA,TGTGCCAGCAGCCCCCTCACCACCGGGGAGCTGTTTTTT,CASSPLTTGELFF
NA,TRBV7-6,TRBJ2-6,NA,TGTGCCAGCAGCTCCATCTACAGGACTGGGGCCAACGTCCTGACTTTC,CASSSIYRTGANVLTF
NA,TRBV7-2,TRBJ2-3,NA,TGTGCCAGCAGCTTGGGGCTGAGCACAGATACGCAGTATTTT,CASSLGLSTDTQYF
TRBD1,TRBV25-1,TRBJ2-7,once,TGTGCCAGCAGTGAACTCCGGACAGGGGTAGACGAGCAGTACTTC,CASSELRTGVDEQYF
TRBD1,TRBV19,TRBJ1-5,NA,TGTGCCAGTAGTATACCAGGGGGTCAGCCCCAGCATTTT,CASSIPGGQPQHF
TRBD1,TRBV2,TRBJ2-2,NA,TGTGCCAGCAGTCGGGACAGGAACACCGGGGAGCTGTTTTTT,CASSRDRNTGELFF
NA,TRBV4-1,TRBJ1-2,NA,TGCGCCAGCAGCCTTATGAACGTAGCTAACTATGGCTACACCTTC,CASSLMNVANYGYTF
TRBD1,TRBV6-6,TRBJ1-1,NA,TGTGCCAGCAGTTACTCCACAGGGGGCGGGTCTGAAGCTTTCTTT,CASSYSTGGGSEAFF
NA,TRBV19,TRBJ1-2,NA,TGTGCCAGTAGTAAGGAACAAACCTATGGCTACACCTTC,CASSKEQTYGYTF
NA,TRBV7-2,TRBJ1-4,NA,TGTGCCAGCAGCCCTAAAACCGACAGGAGGGGCGAAAAACTGTTTTTT,CASSPKTDRRGEKLFF
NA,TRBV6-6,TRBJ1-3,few,TGTGCCAGCAGTTACGAAGGAAACACCATATATTTT,CASSYEGNTIYF
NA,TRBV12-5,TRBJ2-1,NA,TGTGCTAGTGGGGGCGGTTCCTTTAGGTCCTACAATGAGCAGTTCTTC,CASGGGSFRSYNEQFF
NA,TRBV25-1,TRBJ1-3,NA,TGTGCCAGCAGTGAGTTACGCGGGGGCGGAAACACCATATATTTT,CASSELRGGGNTIYF
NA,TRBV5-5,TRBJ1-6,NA,TGTGCCAGCAGCTTGGAAAGAAAGGGTAGTTCACCCCTCCACTTT,CASSLERKGSSPLHF
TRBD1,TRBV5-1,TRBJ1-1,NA,TGCGCCAGCAGCTTGCGAGGGGGCGATCCCACTGAAGCTTTCTTT,CASSLRGGDPTEAFF
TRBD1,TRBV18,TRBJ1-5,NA,TGTGCCAGCTCACCACCTTCAGGGGGAGTAGATAGCAATCAGCCCCAGCATTTT,CASSPPSGGVDSNQPQHF
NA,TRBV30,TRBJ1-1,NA,TGTGCCTGGAAAGGAGGGGGGAACACTGAAGCTTTCTTT,CAWKGGGNTEAFF
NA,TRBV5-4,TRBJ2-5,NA,TGTGCCAGCAGCTCCGCTTCCGGGAAGGGGAGAGAGACCCAGTACTTC,CASSSASGKGRETQYF
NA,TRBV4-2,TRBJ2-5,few,TGTGCCAGCAGCCAAGGTGGGGGAGTGGGCCAAGGCGCCCAGTACTTC,CASSQGGGVGQGAQYF
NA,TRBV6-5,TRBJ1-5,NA,TGTGCCAGCAGTTATGGAGGAGGAGCCCAGCATTTT,CASSYGGGAQHF
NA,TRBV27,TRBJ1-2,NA,TGTGCCAGCAGTAGTGTCGACAGCACTAAGGGCTACACCTTC,CASSSVDSTKGYTF
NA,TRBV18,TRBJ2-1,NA,TGTGCCAGCTCACCAGACTCCAATGAGCAGTTCTTC,CASSPDSNEQFF
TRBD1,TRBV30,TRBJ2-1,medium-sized,TGTGCCTATAAAAAGACAGGGGTCAATGAGGAGTTCTTC,CAYKKTGVNEEFF
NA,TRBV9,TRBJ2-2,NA,TGTGCCAGCAGCCTTGACTACAACACCGGGGAGCTGTTTTTT,CASSLDYNTGELFF
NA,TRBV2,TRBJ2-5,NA,TGTGCCAGCAGTGCCGGGACCGCCCCGTACTTC,CASSAGTAPYF
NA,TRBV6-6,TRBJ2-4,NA,TGTGCCAGCAGAGGCGGGACGAACATTCAGTACTTC,CASRGGTNIQYF
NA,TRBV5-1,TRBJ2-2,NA,TGCGCCAGCAGCTTGGCCTTGGGTAACGAGAACACCGGGGAGCTGTTTTTT,CASSLALGNENTGELFF
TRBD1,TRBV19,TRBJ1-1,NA,TGTGCCAGTACCTGGGACAGGGGGAACACTGAAGCTTTCTTT,CASTWDRGNTEAFF
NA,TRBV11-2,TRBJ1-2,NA,TGTGCCAGCAGCCCCGCGGGACCCCTGGGCTATGGCTACACCTTC,CASSPAGPLGYGYTF
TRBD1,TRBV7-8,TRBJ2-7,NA,TGTGCCAGCAGCTACGGACAGGGCCCCTACGAGCAGTACTTC,CASSYGQGPYEQYF
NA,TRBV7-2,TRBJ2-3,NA,TGTGCCAGCAGCTTTGGTCCTGCCACAGATACGCAGTATTTT,CASSFGPATDTQYF
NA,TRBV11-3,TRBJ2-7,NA,TGTGCCAGCAGCTTAGAGGGGGCCTACGAGCAGTACTTC,CASSLEGAYEQYF
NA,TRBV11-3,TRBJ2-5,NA,TGTGCCAGCAGCTTAGACCCTTTTGGGACGGAGTACCAAGAGACCCAGTACTTC,CASSLDPFGTEYQETQYF
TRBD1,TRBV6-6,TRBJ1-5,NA,TGTGCCAGCAGACCTACTTTGACAGGGCCGAATCAGCCCCAGCATTTT,CASRPTLTGPNQPQHF
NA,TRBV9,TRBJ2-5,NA,TGTGCCAGCAGCGTAGATGGTCAAGAGACCCAGTACTTC,CASSVDGQETQYF
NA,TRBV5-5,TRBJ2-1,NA,TGTGCCAGCGGCCGATCAGGGCAAGGTGACAATGAGCAGTTCTTC,CASGRSGQGDNEQFF
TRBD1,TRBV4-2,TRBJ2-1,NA,TGTGCCAGCAGCCAAGACCAGGGGGCGCGCGGCAATAATGAGCAGTTCTTC,CASSQDQGARGNNEQFF
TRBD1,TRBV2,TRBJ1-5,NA,TGTGCCAGCAGTGACTGGACAGGGACTCAGCCCCAGCATTTT,CASSDWTGTQPQHF
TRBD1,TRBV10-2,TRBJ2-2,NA,TGCGCCAGCAGTGAAAGTTGGTTAGGGGGCCCGGACACCGGGGAGCTGTTTTTT,CASSESWLGGPDTGELFF
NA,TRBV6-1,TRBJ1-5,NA,TGTGCCAGCAGTGTCCTCGGGGTGGCTCAGCCCCAGCATTTT,CASSVLGVAQPQHF
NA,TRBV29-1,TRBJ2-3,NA,TGCAGCGCGGCCGGGACCCCTAGCACAGATACGCAGTATTTT,CSAAGTPSTDTQYF
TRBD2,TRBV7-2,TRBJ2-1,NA,TGTGCCAGCAGCCCCCAGGCGGGGGGCAACAATGAGCAGTTCTTC,CASSPQAGGNNEQFF
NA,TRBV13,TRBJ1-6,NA,TGTGCCAGCAGCTTTAGAACAGTAGGTTCACCCCTCCACTTT,CASSFRTVGSPLHF
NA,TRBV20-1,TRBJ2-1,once,TGCAGTGCTAGGTGGGGTTATGAGCAGTTCTTC,CSARWGYEQFF
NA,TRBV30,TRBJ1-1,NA,TGTGCCTGGGCGGACTGGGGGCTTACTGAAGCTTTCTTT,CAWADWGLTEAFF
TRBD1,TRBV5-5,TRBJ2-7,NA,TGTGCCAGCAGCACTGCCGGGACAGGGGGGAGTTACGAGCAGTACTTC,CASSTAGTGGSYEQYF
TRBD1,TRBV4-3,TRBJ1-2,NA,TGCGCCAGCAGCCAAGGCTTGGCCAGGGGGCAAGGTGGCTACACCTTC,CASSQGLARGQGGYTF
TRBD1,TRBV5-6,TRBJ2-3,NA,TGTGCCAGCAGCTTTGGGGTCGTCAGGACAGGCCTCACAGATACGCAGTATTTT,CASSFGVVRTGLTDTQYF
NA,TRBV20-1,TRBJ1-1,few,TGCAAAGGTCACGGGGGATTAGAAGCTTTCTTT,CKGHGGLEAFF
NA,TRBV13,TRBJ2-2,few,TGTGCCAGCAGCTTAGAACGTACCGGGGAGCTGTTTTTT,CASSLERTGELFF
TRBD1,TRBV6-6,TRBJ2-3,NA,TGTGCCAGCACCTACCGGGACAGGGAGTATTTT,CASTYRDREYF
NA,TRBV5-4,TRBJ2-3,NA,TGTGCCAGCAGCCTACCTGGAGGCAGGGGAGGATATACGCAGTATTTT,CASSLPGGRGGYTQYF